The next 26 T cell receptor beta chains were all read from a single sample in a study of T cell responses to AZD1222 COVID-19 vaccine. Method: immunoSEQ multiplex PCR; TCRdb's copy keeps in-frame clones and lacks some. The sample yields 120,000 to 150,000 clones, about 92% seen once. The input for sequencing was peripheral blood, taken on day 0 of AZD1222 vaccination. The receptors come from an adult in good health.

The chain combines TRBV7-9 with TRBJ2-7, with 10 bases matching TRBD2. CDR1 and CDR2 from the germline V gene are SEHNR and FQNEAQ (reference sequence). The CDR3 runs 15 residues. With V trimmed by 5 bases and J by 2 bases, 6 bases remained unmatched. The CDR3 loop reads CASSPPAGGPYEQYF. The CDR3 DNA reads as TGTGCCAGCAGCCCCCCAGCGGGAGGGCCCTACGAGCAGTACTTC.

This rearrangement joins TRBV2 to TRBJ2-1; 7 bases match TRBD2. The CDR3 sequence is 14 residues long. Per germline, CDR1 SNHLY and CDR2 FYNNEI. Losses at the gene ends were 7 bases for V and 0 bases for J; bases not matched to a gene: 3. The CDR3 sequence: CASKRESSYNEQFF. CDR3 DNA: TGTGCCAGCAAGCGGGAAAGCTCCTACAATGAGCAGTTCTTC.

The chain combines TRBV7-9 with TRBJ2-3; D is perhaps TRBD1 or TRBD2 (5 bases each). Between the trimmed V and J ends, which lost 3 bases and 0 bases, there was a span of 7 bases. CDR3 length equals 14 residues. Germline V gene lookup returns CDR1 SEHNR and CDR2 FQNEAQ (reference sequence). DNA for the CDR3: TGTGCCAGCAGCTTGGGACGTAGCACAGATACGCAGTATTTT. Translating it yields CASSLGRSTDTQYF.

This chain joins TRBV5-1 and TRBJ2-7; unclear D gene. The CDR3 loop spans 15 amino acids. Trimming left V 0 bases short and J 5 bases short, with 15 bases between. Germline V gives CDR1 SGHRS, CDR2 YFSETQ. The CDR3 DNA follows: TGCGCCAGCAGCTTGGCCCGCGAGGCTTGGGACGAGCAGTACTTC. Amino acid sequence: CASSLAREAWDEQYF.

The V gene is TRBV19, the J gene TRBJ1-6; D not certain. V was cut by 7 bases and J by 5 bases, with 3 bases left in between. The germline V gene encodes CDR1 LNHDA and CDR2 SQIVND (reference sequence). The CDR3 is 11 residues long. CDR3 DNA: TGTGCCAGTAACCATAATTCACCCCTCCACTTT. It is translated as CASNHNSPLHF. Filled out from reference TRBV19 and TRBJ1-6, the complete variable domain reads DGGITQSPKYLFRKEGQNVTLSCEQNLNHDAMYWYRQDPGQGLRLIYYSQIVNDFQKGDIAEGYSVSREKKESFPLTVTSAQKNPTAFYLCASNHNSPLHFGNGTRLTVT.

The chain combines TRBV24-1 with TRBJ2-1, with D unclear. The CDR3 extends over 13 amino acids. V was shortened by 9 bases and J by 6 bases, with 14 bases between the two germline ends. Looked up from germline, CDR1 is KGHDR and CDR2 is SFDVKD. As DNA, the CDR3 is TGTGCCACCCTAAGAGAGTGGGTCAATGAGCAGTTCTTC. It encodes CATLREWVNEQFF.

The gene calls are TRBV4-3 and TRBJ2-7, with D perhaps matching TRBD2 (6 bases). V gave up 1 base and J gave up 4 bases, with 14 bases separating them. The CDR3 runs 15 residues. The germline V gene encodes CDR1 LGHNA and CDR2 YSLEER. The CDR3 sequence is CASSQAFGGGYEQYF. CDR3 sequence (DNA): TGCGCCAGCAGCCAAGCCTTTGGTGGGGGGTACGAGCAGTACTTC.

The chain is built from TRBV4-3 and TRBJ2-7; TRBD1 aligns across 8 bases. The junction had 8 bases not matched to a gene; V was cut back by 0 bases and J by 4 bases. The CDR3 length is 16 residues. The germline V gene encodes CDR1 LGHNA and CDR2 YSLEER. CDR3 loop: CASSQEGGQGFYEQYF. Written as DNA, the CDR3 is TGCGCCAGCAGCCAAGAGGGAGGACAGGGCTTTTACGAGCAGTACTTC.

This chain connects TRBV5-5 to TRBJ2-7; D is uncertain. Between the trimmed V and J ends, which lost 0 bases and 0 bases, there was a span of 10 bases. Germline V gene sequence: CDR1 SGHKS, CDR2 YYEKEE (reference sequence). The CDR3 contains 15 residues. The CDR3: CASSLAARSSYEQYF. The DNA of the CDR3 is TGTGCCAGCAGCTTGGCCGCGAGGAGCTCCTACGAGCAGTACTTC.

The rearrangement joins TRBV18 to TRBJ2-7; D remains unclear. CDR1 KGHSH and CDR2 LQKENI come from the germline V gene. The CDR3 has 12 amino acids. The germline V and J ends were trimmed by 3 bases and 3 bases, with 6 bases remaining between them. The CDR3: CASSPGRYEQYF. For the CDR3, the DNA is TGTGCCAGCTCACCTGGGCGCTACGAGCAGTACTTC.

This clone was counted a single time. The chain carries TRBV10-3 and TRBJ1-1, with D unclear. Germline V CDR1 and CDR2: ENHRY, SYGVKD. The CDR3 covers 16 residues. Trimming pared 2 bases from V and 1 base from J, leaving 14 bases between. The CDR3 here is CAISEGIGWTNTEAFF. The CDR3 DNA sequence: TGTGCCATCAGTGAGGGGATAGGATGGACGAACACTGAAGCTTTCTTT.

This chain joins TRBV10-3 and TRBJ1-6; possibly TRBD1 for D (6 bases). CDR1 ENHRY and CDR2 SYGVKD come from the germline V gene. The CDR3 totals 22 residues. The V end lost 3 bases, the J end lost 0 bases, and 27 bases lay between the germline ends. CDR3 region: CAISEKRGVGGVANSYNSPLHF. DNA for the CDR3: TGTGCCATCAGTGAAAAGAGGGGTGTAGGGGGAGTAGCGAACTCCTATAATTCACCCCTCCACTTT.

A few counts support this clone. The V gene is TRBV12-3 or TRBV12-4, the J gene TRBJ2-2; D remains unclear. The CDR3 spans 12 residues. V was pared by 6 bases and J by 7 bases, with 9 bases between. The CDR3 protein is CASRHPVGELFF. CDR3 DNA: TGTGCCAGCAGGCATCCAGTCGGGGAGCTGTTTTTT.

CDR3 residues: CASSVGQGPYNEQFF. The CDR3 DNA reads as TGTGCCAGCAGCGTAGGCCAGGGACCCTACAATGAGCAGTTCTTC. The rearrangement links TRBV9 to TRBJ2-1; D possibly uses TRBD1 or TRBD2 (5 bases each). Trimming took off 0 bases at V and 2 bases at J, with 9 bases between the two ends. The germline V gene has CDR1 SGDLS and CDR2 YYNGEE. The CDR3 totals 15 residues.

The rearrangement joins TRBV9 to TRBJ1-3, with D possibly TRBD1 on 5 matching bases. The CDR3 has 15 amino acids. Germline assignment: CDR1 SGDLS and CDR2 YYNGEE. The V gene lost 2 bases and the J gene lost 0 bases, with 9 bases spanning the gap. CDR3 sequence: CASSVDSVSGNTIYF. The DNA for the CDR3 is TGTGCCAGCAGCGTTGACAGCGTCTCTGGAAACACCATATATTTT.

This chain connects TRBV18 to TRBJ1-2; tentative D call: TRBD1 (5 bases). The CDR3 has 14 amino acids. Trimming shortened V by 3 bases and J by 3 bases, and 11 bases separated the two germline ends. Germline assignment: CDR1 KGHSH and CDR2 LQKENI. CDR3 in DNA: TGTGCCAGCTCACCCAGGGAGAAGGACTATGGCTACACCTTC. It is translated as CASSPREKDYGYTF. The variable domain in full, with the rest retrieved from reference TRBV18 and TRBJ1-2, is NAGVMQNPRHLVRRRGQEARLRCSPMKGHSHVYWYRQLPEEGLKFMVYLQKENIIDESGMPKERFSAEFPKEGPSILRIQQVVRGDSAAYFCASSPREKDYGYTFGSGTRLTVV.

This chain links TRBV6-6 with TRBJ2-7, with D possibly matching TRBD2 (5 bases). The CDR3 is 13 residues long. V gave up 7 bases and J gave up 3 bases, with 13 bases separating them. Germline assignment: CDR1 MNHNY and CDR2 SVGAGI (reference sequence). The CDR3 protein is CASTPSGYYEQYF. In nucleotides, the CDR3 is TGTGCCAGCACCCCCTCGGGGTACTACGAGCAGTACTTC.

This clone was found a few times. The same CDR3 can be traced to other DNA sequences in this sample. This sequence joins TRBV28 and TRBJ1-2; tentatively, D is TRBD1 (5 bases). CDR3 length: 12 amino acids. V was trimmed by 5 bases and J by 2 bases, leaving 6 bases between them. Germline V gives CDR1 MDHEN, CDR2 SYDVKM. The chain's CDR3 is CASSRQNYGYTF. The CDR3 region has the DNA TGTGCCAGCAGTCGACAGAACTATGGCTACACCTTC.

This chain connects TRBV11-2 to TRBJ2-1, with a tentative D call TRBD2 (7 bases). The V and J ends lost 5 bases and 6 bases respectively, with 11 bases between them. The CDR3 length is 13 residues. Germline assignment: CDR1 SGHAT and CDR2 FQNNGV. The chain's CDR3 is CASSSRGANEQFF. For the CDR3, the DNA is TGTGCCAGCAGCAGCCGGGGGGCCAATGAGCAGTTCTTC.

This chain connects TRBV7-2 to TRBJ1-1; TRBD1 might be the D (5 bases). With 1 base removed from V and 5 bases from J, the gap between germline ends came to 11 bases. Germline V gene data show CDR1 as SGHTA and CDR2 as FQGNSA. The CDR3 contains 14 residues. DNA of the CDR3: TGTGCCAGCAGCTTAGTATGGGGGAGTACTGAAGCTTTCTTT. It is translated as CASSLVWGSTEAFF.

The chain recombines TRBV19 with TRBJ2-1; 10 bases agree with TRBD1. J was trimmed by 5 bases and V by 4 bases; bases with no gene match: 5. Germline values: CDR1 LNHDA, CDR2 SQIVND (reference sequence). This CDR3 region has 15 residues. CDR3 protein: CASSTRDRGHNEQFF. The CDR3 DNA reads TGTGCCAGTAGTACCCGGGACAGGGGACACAATGAGCAGTTCTTC.

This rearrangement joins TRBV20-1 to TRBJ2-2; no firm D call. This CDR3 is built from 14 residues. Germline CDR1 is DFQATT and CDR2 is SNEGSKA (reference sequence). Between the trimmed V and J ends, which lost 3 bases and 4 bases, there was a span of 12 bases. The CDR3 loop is CSASGSGGTGELFF. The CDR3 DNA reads TGCAGTGCTAGTGGTTCGGGTGGCACCGGGGAGCTGTTTTTT.

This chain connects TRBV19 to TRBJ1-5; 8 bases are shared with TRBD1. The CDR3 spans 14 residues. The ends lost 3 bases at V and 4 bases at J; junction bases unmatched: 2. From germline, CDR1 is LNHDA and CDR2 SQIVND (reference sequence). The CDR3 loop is CASSIQGANQPQHF. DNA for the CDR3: TGTGCCAGTAGTATCCAGGGGGCGAATCAGCCCCAGCATTTT.

The CDR3 protein is CASSSRTKRGAGELFF. Here the CDR3 DNA reads TGTGCCAGCAGCTCACGGACTAAGCGGGGGGCCGGGGAGCTGTTTTTT. This chain connects TRBV3-1 (or the pseudogene TRBV3-2) to TRBJ2-2, with 9 bases aligning to TRBD2. V dropped 5 bases and J dropped 6; count of bases not matched to a gene: 10. The CDR3 loop spans 16 amino acids. CDR1 LGHDT and CDR2 YNNKEL come from the germline V gene (reference sequence).

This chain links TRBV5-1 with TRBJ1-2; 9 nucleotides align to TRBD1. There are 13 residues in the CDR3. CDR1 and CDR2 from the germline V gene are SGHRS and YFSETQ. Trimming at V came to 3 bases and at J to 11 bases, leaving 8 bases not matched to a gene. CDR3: CASSSGTGFFYTF. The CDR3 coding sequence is TGCGCCAGCAGCTCCGGGACAGGGTTCTTTTACACCTTC.

Here the CDR3 DNA reads TGTGCCACACTACCGGGACTAGACGGTAGCGAGCAGTACTTC. It translates to CATLPGLDGSEQYF. The chain carries TRBV10-3 and TRBJ2-7; 8 nucleotides match TRBD2. Germline CDR1 ENHRY, CDR2 SYGVKD. CDR3 size: 14 residues. After removal of 10 bases from V and 6 bases from J, the junction contained 14 bases not matched to a gene.